These 23 T cell receptor beta chains were all obtained from the same sample, sequenced in a study of cytomegalovirus exposure and HLA in healthy donors. The study ran its PCR with 60 Vbeta and 13 Jbeta primers. Here immunoSEQ multiplex PCR was the method, and the copy in TCRdb shows in-frame clones only, minus some. The table for this sample gives roughly 60,000 clones. Input material: PBMCs. These receptors all stem from a young woman in good health and CMV-seronegative.

A remark on this clone: The germline gene is not matched at one end of the junction; a read error may be the cause. The gene calls are TRBV30 and TRBJ2-1; TRBD2 aligns across 7 bases. CDR1 GTSNPN and CDR2 SVGIG come from the germline V gene (reference sequence). The CDR3 runs 14 residues. The CDR3 protein is CAWRGGSSDNEQFF. The CDR3 coding sequence is TGTGCCTGGAGGGGCGGGAGCTCCGACAATGAGCAGTTCTTC. Full variable domain (missing parts from reference TRBV30 and TRBJ2-1): SQTIHQWPATLVQPVGSPLSLECTVEGTSNPNLYWYRQAAGRGLQLLFYSVGIGQISSEVPQNLSASRPQDRQFILSSKKLLLSDSGFYLCAWRGGSSDNEQFFGPGTRLTVL.

The V gene is TRBV9, the J gene TRBJ2-7; no definite D call. CDR1 is SGDLS, CDR2 YYNGEE, per germline. This CDR3 spans 13 amino acids. Trimming shortened V by 4 bases and J by 3 bases, and 11 bases separated the two germline ends. The chain's CDR3 is CASSPRGIYEQYF. For the CDR3, the DNA is TGTGCCAGCAGCCCCCGAGGTATCTACGAGCAGTACTTC.

The rearrangement joins TRBV6-5 to TRBJ2-1, with 7 bases matching TRBD2. With 3 bases clipped from V and 0 bases from J, the junction kept 5 bases outside the gene matches. CDR1 and CDR2 (germline): MNHEY, SVGAGI. The CDR3 length is 16 residues. Here the CDR3 DNA reads TGTGCCAGCAGTTATAGCGGGTTAAACTCCTACAATGAGCAGTTCTTC. Its protein is CASSYSGLNSYNEQFF.

The J gene is TRBJ1-2, the V gene TRBV6-4; D is undetermined. Germline-derived CDR1 and CDR2 are MRHNA and SNTAGT. The CDR3 sequence is 13 residues long. V was cut by 3 bases and J by 2 bases, with 7 bases left in between. The CDR3 DNA reads TGTGCCAGCAGTGAATCGGGGAACTATGGCTACACCTTC. Encoded protein: CASSESGNYGYTF.

This rearrangement joins TRBV10-1 to TRBJ2-2; D may be TRBD1 (6 bases). V dropped 2 bases and J dropped 6 bases, with 10 bases sitting between them. Germline V gives CDR1 WNHNN, CDR2 SYGVQD (reference sequence). The CDR3 length is 14 residues. Written as DNA, the CDR3 is TGCGCCAGCAGTGAGCCACAGGGTCCCGGGGAGCTGTTTTTT. This sequence encodes CASSEPQGPGELFF.

This chain links TRBV6-5 with TRBJ1-2, with TRBD1 as a possible D gene (5 bases). The CDR3 has 15 amino acids. Germline values: CDR1 MNHEY, CDR2 SVGAGI. Trimming took 5 bases from V and 8 from J, leaving 21 bases between them. Here the CDR3 reads CASSTGGGRGAGYTF. The CDR3 DNA is TGTGCCAGCAGTACCGGGGGGGGGAGGGGAGCCGGCTACACCTTC.

The chain recombines TRBV6-1 with TRBJ2-2; 7 nucleotides agree with TRBD2. Germline V gene lookup returns CDR1 MNHNS and CDR2 SASEGT. V gave up 4 bases and J gave up 5 bases; unmatched junction bases: 7. CDR3 length: 15 residues. Here the CDR3 reads CASSGGQAGTGELFF. For the CDR3, the DNA is TGTGCCAGCAGTGGGGGTCAAGCGGGGACCGGGGAGCTGTTTTTT.

This chain links TRBV11-3 with TRBJ1-2, with D possibly being TRBD1 (6 bases). The V end lost 5 bases, the J end lost 4 bases, and 17 bases lay between the germline ends. The CDR3 spans 15 residues. Germline V gene sequence: CDR1 SGHNT, CDR2 YENEEA. The CDR3 loop reads CASSPTRVGGYGYTF. The DNA for the CDR3 is TGTGCCAGCAGCCCCACCCGGGTAGGGGGCTATGGCTACACCTTC.

This rearrangement joins TRBV5-1 to TRBJ1-1, with D possibly being TRBD1 (6 bases). V was shortened by 4 bases and J by 3 bases, with 16 bases between the two germline ends. The CDR3 totals 15 residues. CDR1 SGHRS and CDR2 YFSETQ come from the germline V gene. The CDR3 coding sequence is TGCGCCAGCAGCCTCTCTCGAGGGGGGGACACTGAAGCTTTCTTT. This sequence encodes CASSLSRGGDTEAFF.

This chain links TRBV25-1 with TRBJ2-5; 8 positions match TRBD1. The CDR3 extends over 15 amino acids. Germline trimming cut 6 bases from V and 3 bases from J; bases unmatched to any gene: 9. CDR1 MGHDK and CDR2 SYGVNS come from the germline V gene. The CDR3 spells CASRPTGDIEETQYF. For the CDR3, the DNA is TGTGCCAGCAGACCGACAGGGGATATTGAAGAGACCCAGTACTTC.

The chain couples TRBV18 to TRBJ2-5; no clear D gene. The CDR3 covers 13 residues. The germline V gene encodes CDR1 KGHSH and CDR2 LQKENI. The V end was cut by 4 bases, the J end by 1 base, with 7 bases between. CDR3 in DNA: TGTGCCAGCTCACTCTCGTCCCAAGAGACCCAGTACTTC. Its protein product is CASSLSSQETQYF.

The V and J genes are TRBV18 and TRBJ2-7, with TRBD2 as a possible D gene (5 bases). In germline, CDR1 is KGHSH, CDR2 LQKENI. Trimming left V 2 bases short and J 3 bases short, with 17 bases between. This CDR3 spans 16 amino acids. The CDR3 DNA sequence: TGTGCCAGCTCACCAGCCGGGAAGTTGGGCAACTACGAGCAGTACTTC. Its translation: CASSPAGKLGNYEQYF.

This chain joins TRBV5-1 and TRBJ2-7, with a tentative D call TRBD2 (5 bases). V was cut by 0 bases and J by 12 bases, with 10 bases left in between. CDR3 size: 11 residues. CDR1 SGHRS and CDR2 YFSETQ come from the germline V gene. This CDR3 is CASSLGETWYF. The CDR3 bases are TGCGCCAGCAGCTTGGGGGAGACTTGGTACTTC.

The rearrangement joins TRBV6-1 to TRBJ1-1; D is uncertain. Trimming stripped 3 bases from V and 4 bases from J, with 18 bases between. The CDR3 contains 16 residues. In germline, CDR1 is MNHNS, CDR2 SASEGT. CDR3 nucleotides: TGTGCCAGCAGTGAGCTAATCGACATCTTCTCCACTGAAGCTTTCTTT. This gives the protein CASSELIDIFSTEAFF.

The V and J genes are TRBV5-1 and TRBJ1-1, with 7 bases that match TRBD1. The ends lost 3 bases at V and 1 base at J; junction bases unmatched: 12. Germline lookup yields CDR1 SGHRS and CDR2 YFSETQ. The CDR3 covers 17 residues. As DNA, the CDR3 is TGCGCCAGCAGCTCGGTGGGGGGCAGGGGGACGAACACTGAAGCTTTCTTT. Translated: CASSSVGGRGTNTEAFF. Drawing the rest from reference TRBV5-1 and TRBJ1-1, the complete variable domain is KAGVTQTPRYLIKTRGQQVTLSCSPISGHRSVSWYQQTPGQGLQFLFEYFSETQRNKGNFPGRFSGRQFSNSRSEMNVSTLELGDSALYLCASSSVGGRGTNTEAFFGQGTRLTVV.

The rearrangement joins TRBV28 to TRBJ1-2; TRBD1 might be the D (5 bases). The CDR3 consists of 12 residues. V shed 4 bases and J shed 7 bases, with 10 bases lying between them. CDR1 and CDR2 from the germline V gene are MDHEN and SYDVKM. In DNA, the CDR3 is TGTGCCAGCAGTTCCCAGGGTGGTGGCTACACCTTC. Translated, it gives CASSSQGGGYTF.

The V call is TRBV9, the J call TRBJ1-2, with D unclear. V lost 7 bases to trimming and J lost 6 bases, with 19 bases between them. Germline values: CDR1 SGDLS, CDR2 YYNGEE. CDR3 length: 14 residues. The CDR3: CASGVVGRGNGYTF. The CDR3 nucleotides read TGTGCCAGCGGAGTCGTGGGTCGCGGTAATGGCTACACCTTC.

The rearrangement links TRBV29-1 to TRBJ1-2; D call uncertain. Between the trimmed V and J ends, which lost 6 bases and 4 bases, there was a span of 12 bases. The CDR3 is 12 amino acids. Germline assignment: CDR1 SQVTM and CDR2 ANQGSEA. This chain's CDR3 is CSVERAGYGYTF. Here the CDR3 DNA reads TGCAGCGTAGAAAGGGCGGGCTATGGCTACACCTTC.

This chain connects TRBV5-1 to TRBJ1-1; 9 nucleotides line up with TRBD1. V lost 3 bases to trimming and J lost 5 bases; unmatched junction nucleotides: 8. Germline CDR1 and CDR2: SGHRS and YFSETQ. There are 15 residues in the CDR3. CDR3 loop: CASSSQGAGGTEAFF. In DNA, the CDR3 is TGCGCCAGCAGCTCACAGGGGGCGGGTGGGACTGAAGCTTTCTTT.

The chain employs TRBV27 and TRBJ1-5; D not certain. The CDR3 consists of 12 residues. The V end lost 7 bases, the J end lost 6 bases, and 10 bases lay between the germline ends. Germline-derived CDR1 and CDR2 are MNHEY and SMNVEV (reference sequence). The CDR3 reads CASTSLGQPQHF. In nucleotides, the CDR3 is TGTGCCAGCACCTCACTCGGTCAGCCCCAGCATTTT.

The rearrangement links TRBV4-1 to TRBJ1-1, with TRBD1 matching 7 bases. V dropped 7 bases and J dropped 0; count of bases not matched to a gene: 8. CDR1 and CDR2 from the germline V gene are MGHRA and YSYEKL. The CDR3 is made up of 15 amino acids. The CDR3 DNA sequence: TGCGCCAGCAAGCGTGGGGGACAGATGAACACTGAAGCTTTCTTT. Translating it yields CASKRGGQMNTEAFF.

The chain has TRBV6-5 and TRBJ2-7; 9 bases are a match to TRBD2. The germline V gene encodes CDR1 MNHEY and CDR2 SVGAGI. Germline trimming cut 0 bases from V and 6 bases from J; bases unmatched to any gene: 3. This CDR3 has 14 residues. The CDR3 region is CASSYSGLALEQYF. The CDR3 DNA is TGTGCCAGCAGTTACTCTGGACTAGCGCTCGAGCAGTACTTC.

The V call is TRBV5-1, the J call TRBJ1-4, with D possibly matching TRBD1 (6 bases). The CDR3 loop spans 17 amino acids. The V end was cut by 1 base, the J end by 1 base, with 14 bases between. CDR1 and CDR2 (germline): SGHRS, YFSETQ. The CDR3 DNA is TGCGCCAGCAGCTTGTCTAGGGGGTACGGAACTAATGAAAAACTGTTTTTT. This sequence encodes CASSLSRGYGTNEKLFF.